This T cell receptor beta chain was sequenced during a study of CD8+CD57+ T cells in acquired aplastic anemia. In its sample, this clonotype was seen many times. Genomic DNA, serving as template, underwent TCR beta VDJ and CDR3 profiling. Each CDR3 protein is one row after TCRdb ran MiXCR on the reads. The table has approximately 160,000 distinct CDR3 sequences, roughly 45% seen once. This clonotype originated in a human donor in good health. The sample comprised sorted CD4+, CD8+, or CD8+CD57+ T cells (not recorded which) from PBMCs.

CDR3 region: CASSPGRGYEQYF. The CDR3 DNA follows: TGTGCCAGCAGCCCAGGACGAGGCTACGAGCAGTACTTC. V gene TRBV5-4 combines with J gene TRBJ2-7; no definite D call. Trimming cost V 4 bases and J 3 bases, with 11 bases left between them. This CDR3 contains 13 residues. CDR1 and CDR2 (germline): SGHNT, YYREEE (reference sequence).